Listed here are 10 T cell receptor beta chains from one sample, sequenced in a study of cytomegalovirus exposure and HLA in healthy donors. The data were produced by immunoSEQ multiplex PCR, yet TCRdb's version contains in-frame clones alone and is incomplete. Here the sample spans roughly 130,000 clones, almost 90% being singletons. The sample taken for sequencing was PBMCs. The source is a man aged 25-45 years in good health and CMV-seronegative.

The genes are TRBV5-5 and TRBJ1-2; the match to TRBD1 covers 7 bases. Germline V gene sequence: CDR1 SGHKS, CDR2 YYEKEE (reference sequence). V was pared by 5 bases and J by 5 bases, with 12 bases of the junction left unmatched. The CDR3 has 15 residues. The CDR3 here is CASSTATGEQYGYTF. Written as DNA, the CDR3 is TGTGCCAGCAGTACCGCCACAGGGGAGCAGTATGGCTACACCTTC.

DNA for the CDR3: TGTGCCAGCACGACTAGCGGCAGCTACAATGAGCAGTTCTTC. It translates to CASTTSGSYNEQFF. The chain combines TRBV6-5 with TRBJ2-1; 9 nucleotides align to TRBD2. Germline loops: CDR1 MNHEY, CDR2 SVGAGI. The CDR3 is 14 residues long. The V segment lost 7 bases and the J segment 3 bases; nucleotides outside the gene matches: 4.

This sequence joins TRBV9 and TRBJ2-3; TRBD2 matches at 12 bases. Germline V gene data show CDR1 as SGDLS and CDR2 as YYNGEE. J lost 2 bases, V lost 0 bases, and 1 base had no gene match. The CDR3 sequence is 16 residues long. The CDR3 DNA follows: TGTGCCAGCAGCGTAGCTAGCGGGAGGGTCACAGATACGCAGTATTTT. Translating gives CASSVASGRVTDTQYF.

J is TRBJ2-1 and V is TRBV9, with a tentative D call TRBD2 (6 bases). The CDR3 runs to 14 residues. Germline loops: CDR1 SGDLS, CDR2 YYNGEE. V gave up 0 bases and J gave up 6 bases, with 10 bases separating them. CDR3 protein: CASSVGLAVNEQFF. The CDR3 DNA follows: TGTGCCAGCAGCGTAGGTTTAGCGGTCAATGAGCAGTTCTTC.

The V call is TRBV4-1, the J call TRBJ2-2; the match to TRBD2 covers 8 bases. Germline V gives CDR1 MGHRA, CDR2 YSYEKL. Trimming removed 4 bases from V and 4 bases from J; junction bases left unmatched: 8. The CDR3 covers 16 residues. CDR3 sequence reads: CASSRMSGSGTGELFF. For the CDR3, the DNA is TGCGCCAGCAGCCGAATGAGCGGGAGTGGCACCGGGGAGCTGTTTTTT.

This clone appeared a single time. CDR3 loop: CASSLGVLEGQFF. In DNA, the CDR3 is TGTGCCAGCAGCTTAGGAGTACTAGAGGGGCAGTTCTTC. This rearrangement joins TRBV7-2 to TRBJ2-1; D may be TRBD2 (5 bases). CDR1 is SGHTA, CDR2 FQGNSA, per germline. V was cut by 1 base and J by 12 bases, with 13 bases left in between. This CDR3 spans 13 amino acids.

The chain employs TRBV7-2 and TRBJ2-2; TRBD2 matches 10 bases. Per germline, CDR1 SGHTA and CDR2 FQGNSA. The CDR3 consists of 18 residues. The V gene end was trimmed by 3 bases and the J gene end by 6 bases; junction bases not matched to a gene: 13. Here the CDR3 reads CASSFFTSGKYKSGELFF. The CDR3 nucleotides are TGTGCCAGCAGCTTCTTCACTAGCGGGAAGTACAAGTCCGGGGAGCTGTTTTTT.

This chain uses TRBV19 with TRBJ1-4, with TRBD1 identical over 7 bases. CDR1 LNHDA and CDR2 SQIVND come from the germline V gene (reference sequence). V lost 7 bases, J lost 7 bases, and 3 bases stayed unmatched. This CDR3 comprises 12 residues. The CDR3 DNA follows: TGTGCCAGTAATGCAGGGGGTGAAAAACTGTTTTTT. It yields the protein CASNAGGEKLFF.

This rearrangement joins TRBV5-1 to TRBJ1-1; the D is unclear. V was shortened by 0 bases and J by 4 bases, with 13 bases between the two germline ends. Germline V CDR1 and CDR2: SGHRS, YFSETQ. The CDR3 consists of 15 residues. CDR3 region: CASSLVSVRGTEAFF. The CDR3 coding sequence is TGCGCCAGCAGCTTGGTGTCGGTGAGAGGCACTGAAGCTTTCTTT.

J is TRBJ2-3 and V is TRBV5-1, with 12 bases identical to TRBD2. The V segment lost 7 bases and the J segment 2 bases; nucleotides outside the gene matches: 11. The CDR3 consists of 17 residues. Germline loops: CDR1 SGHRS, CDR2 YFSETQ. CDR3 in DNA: TGCGCCAGCGAAACCGGGGCTAGCGGGAGGGACACAGATACGCAGTATTTT. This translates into CASETGASGRDTDTQYF.